These 8 T cell receptor beta chains came from one sample sequenced in a study of metastatic and nonmetastatic thyroid tumors. TCRdb re-called clones from the PCR reads using MiXCR. Of about 21,000 clones listed, around 20% are singletons. Among the patients, none had received any treatment before thyroid surgery. Source material: blood. These receptors were taken from a male donor with papillary thyroid cancer or a benign thyroid nodule (not recorded which). Some clones in this sample may be carry-over from other donors' samples.

V and J are TRBV6-1 and TRBJ2-7, with D possibly TRBD1 on 6 matching bases. This CDR3 is 14 amino acids long. Per germline, CDR1 MNHNS and CDR2 SASEGT. V dropped 6 bases and J dropped 3 bases, with 15 bases sitting between them. In DNA form, the CDR3 reads TGTGCCAGCAGACGCGACAGGAGTTACTACGAGCAGTACTTC. Amino acids: CASRRDRSYYEQYF.

V gene TRBV19 combines with J gene TRBJ1-5; D not resolved. This CDR3 has 17 residues. Per germline, CDR1 LNHDA and CDR2 SQIVND (reference sequence). V dropped 7 bases and J dropped 3 bases, with 22 bases sitting between them. As DNA, the CDR3 is TGTGCCAGTACCCCCCGTGGGGTTGGTTATGCCAATCAGCCCCAGCATTTT. This sequence encodes CASTPRGVGYANQPQHF.

The chain is built from TRBV4-1 and TRBJ1-5; 8 bases align to TRBD1. Germline V gene lookup returns CDR1 MGHRA and CDR2 YSYEKL. After removal of 0 bases from V and 5 bases from J, the junction contained 6 bases not matched to a gene. The CDR3 is 16 amino acids. CDR3 in DNA: TGCGCCAGCAGCCAAGATCCCACAGGGGGAGATCAGCCCCAGCATTTT. Amino acid sequence: CASSQDPTGGDQPQHF.

In its sample, this clone is medium-sized. The same CDR3 also results from other DNA sequences found in this sample. The chain has TRBV7-2 and TRBJ1-2; D is ambiguous. Trimming shortened V by 6 bases and J by 3 bases, and 8 bases separated the two germline ends. CDR3 length: 12 amino acids. CDR1 and CDR2 (germline): SGHTA, FQGNSA. The CDR3 spells CASSQRDYGYTF. CDR3 DNA: TGTGCCAGCAGTCAGAGGGACTATGGCTACACCTTC. Drawing the rest from reference TRBV7-2 and TRBJ1-2, the complete variable domain is GAGVSQSPSNKVTEKGKDVELRCDPISGHTALYWYRQSLGQGLEFLIYFQGNSAPDKSGLPSDRFSAERTGGSVSTLTIQRTQQEDSAVYLCASSQRDYGYTFGSGTRLTVV.

This clone has ten or more counts. The chain combines TRBV9 with TRBJ1-4; possibly TRBD1 for D (5 bases). Germline loops: CDR1 SGDLS, CDR2 YYNGEE. The CDR3 contains 14 residues. With 5 bases removed from V and 7 bases from J, the gap between germline ends came to 15 bases. For the CDR3, the DNA is TGTGCCAGCAGTTCACCTCGGGGGGGTGAAAAACTGTTTTTT. Protein sequence: CASSSPRGGEKLFF.

This clone was counted many times. V and J are TRBV7-3 and TRBJ2-5; D remains unclear. The germline CDR1 and CDR2 sequences are SGHTA and FQGTGA. CDR3 length: 13 amino acids. V was shortened by 0 bases and J by 5 bases, with 7 bases between the two germline ends. CDR3 region: CASSLTMKETQYF. Written as DNA, the CDR3 is TGTGCCAGCAGCTTAACGATGAAGGAGACCCAGTACTTC.

Ten or more counts support this clone. This CDR3 reads CASELSGRAEDTQYF. The CDR3 DNA is TGTGCCAGTGAACTCAGCGGGAGGGCGGAAGATACGCAGTATTTT. The chain couples TRBV25-1 to TRBJ2-3; 10 nucleotides match TRBD2. The germline V gene encodes CDR1 MGHDK and CDR2 SYGVNS. V shed 9 bases and J 5 bases; nucleotides not matched to a gene: 11. This CDR3 has 15 amino acids.

This clone was observed a few times. The V gene is TRBV28, the J gene TRBJ2-6, with 9 bases lining up with TRBD1. This CDR3 region has 18 residues. The trim removed 8 bases at V and 1 base at J, leaving 12 bases unmatched. CDR1 is MDHEN, CDR2 SYDVKM, per germline. As DNA, the CDR3 is TGTGCCAGCCATCCCACACAGGGGGCAGGGTCTGGGGCCAACGTCCTGACTTTC. Translating it yields CASHPTQGAGSGANVLTF.